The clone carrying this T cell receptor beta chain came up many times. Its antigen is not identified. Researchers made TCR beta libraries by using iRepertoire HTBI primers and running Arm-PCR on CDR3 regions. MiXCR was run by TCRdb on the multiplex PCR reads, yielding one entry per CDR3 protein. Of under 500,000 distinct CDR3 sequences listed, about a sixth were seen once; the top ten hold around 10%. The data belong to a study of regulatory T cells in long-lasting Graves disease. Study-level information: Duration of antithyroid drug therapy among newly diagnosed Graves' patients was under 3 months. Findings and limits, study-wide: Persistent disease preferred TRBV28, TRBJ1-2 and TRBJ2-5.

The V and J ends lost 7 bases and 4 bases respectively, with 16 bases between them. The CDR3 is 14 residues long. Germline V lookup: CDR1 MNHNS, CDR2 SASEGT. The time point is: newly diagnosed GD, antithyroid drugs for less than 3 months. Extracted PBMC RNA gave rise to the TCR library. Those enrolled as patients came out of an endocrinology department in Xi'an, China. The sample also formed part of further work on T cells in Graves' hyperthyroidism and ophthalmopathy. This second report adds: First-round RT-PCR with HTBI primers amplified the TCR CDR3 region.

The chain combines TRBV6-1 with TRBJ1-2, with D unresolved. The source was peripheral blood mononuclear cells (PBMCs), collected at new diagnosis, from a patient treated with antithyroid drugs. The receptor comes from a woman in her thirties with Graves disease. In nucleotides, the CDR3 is TGTGCCAGCACTGCTTCGGGTAGCCTCTATGGCTACACCTTC. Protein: CASTASGSLYGYTF.